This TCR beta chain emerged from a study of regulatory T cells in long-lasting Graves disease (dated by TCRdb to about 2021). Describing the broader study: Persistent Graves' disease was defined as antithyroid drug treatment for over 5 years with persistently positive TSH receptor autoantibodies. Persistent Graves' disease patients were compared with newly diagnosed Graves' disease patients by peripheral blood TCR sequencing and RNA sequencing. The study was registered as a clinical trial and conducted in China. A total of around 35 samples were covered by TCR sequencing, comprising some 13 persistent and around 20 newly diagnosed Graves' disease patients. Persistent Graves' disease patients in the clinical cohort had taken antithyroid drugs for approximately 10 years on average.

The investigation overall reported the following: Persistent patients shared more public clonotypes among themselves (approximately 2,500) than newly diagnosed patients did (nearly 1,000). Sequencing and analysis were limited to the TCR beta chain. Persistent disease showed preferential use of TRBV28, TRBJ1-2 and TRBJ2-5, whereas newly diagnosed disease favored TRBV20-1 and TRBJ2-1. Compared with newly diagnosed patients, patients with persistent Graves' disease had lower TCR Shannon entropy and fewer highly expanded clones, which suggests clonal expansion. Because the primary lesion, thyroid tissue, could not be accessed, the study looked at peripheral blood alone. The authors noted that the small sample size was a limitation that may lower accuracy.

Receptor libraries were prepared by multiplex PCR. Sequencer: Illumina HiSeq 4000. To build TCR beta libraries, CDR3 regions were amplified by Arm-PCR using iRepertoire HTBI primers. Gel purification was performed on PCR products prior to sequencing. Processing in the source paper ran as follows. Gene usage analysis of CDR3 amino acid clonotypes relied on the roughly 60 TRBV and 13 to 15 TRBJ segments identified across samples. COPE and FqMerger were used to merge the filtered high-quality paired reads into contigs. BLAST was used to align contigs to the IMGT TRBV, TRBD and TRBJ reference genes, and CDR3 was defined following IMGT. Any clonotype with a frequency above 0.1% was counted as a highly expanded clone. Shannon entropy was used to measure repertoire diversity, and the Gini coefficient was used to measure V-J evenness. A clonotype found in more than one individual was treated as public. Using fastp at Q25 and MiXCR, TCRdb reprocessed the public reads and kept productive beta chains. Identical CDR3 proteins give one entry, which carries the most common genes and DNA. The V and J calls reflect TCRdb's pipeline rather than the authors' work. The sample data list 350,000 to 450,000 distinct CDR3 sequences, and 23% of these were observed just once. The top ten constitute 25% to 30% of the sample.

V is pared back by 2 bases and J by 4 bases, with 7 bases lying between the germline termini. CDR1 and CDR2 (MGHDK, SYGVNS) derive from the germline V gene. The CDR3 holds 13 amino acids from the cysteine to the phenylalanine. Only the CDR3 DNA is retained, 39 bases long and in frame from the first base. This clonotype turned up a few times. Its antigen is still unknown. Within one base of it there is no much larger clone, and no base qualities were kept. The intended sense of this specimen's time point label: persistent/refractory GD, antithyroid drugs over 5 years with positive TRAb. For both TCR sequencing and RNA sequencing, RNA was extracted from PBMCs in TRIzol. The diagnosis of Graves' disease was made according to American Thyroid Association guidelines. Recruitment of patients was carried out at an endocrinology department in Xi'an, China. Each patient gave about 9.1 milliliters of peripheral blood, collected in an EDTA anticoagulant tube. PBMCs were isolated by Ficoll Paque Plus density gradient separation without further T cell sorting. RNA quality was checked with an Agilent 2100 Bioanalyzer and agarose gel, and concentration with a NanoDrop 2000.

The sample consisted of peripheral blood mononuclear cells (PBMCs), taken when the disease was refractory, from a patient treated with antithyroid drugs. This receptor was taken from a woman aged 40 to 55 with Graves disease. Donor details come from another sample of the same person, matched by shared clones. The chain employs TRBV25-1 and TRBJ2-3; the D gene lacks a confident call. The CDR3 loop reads CASSEVVPDTQYF. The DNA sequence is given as TGTGCCAGCAGTGAAGTAGTCCCAGATACGCAGTATTTT. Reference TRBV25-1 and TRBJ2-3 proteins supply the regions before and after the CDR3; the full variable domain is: EADIYQTPRYLVIGTGKKITLECSQTMGHDKMYWYQQDPGMELHLIHYSYGVNSTEKGDLSSESTVSRIRTEHFPLTLESARPSHTSQYLCASSEVVPDTQYFGPGTRLTVL.